This T cell receptor beta chain emerged from a study of Ad26.COV2.S vaccination and SARS-CoV-2 variants. Turning to the study itself: Ad26.COV2.S, an intramuscular injection, was given once or twice 56 days apart. Study results and caveats: Breadth of non-spike TCRs did not differ between vaccinees and placebo recipients. TCR breadth and depth analyses may have underestimated total T cell responses.

Germline-derived CDR1 and CDR2 are MGHDK and SYGVNS. The V end lost 1 base, the J end lost 1 base, and 14 bases lay between the germline ends. CDR3 size: 17 residues. Profiling relied on immunoSEQ multiplex PCR, and the TCRdb table lists in-frame clones only, not all of them. This sample has 300,000 to 400,000 clones, with about 85% found just once. Turning to this clone: Its antigen is as yet unknown.

Treatment reported: roughly 19 received Ad26.COV2.S at low or high dose, single or two shots; 5 received placebo; per-sample allocation not given. Sampling took place 63 days after the first vaccine or placebo injection. It was an adult aged 18-55 years in Boston who was the donor. The sequencing used peripheral blood, collected in a trial of Ad26.COV2.S vaccine versus placebo. The rearrangement links TRBV25-1 to TRBJ1-3; D might be TRBD1 (6 bases). The receptor was isolated from a person between 18 and 65 years old who received the Ad26.COV2.S COVID-19 vaccine or a placebo. The CDR3 loop reads CASSELGGPGSGNTIYF. The CDR3, as DNA: TGTGCCAGCAGTGAATTGGGGGGGCCGGGTTCTGGAAACACCATATATTTT.